Presented here are 29 T cell receptor beta chains from one specimen sequenced in a study of blood T cells in healthy people across ages. It was with a sample-barcoded 5' primer and a J-beta primer mix that a second PCR of roughly 7 to 12 cycles was run. In TCRdb, the 5' RACE reads were re-called with MiXCR into one record per CDR3 protein. The data hold about 690,000 distinct CDR3 sequences, with around 38% observed a single time. Source material: blood. The source is an elderly man in good health.

V is TRBV20-1 and J is TRBJ1-1, with 9 bases fitting TRBD1. The CDR3 is 15 residues long. Germline values: CDR1 DFQATT, CDR2 SNEGSKA (reference sequence). The ends lost 5 bases at V and 4 bases at J; junction bases unmatched: 11. CDR3 loop: CSAVPGTGFGTEAFF. CDR3 DNA sequence: TGCAGTGCTGTCCCCGGGACAGGGTTCGGCACTGAAGCTTTCTTT.

This clonotype was counted a single time. J is TRBJ2-5 and V is TRBV20-1, with 12 nucleotides matching TRBD2. The CDR3 is 14 residues long. After removal of 1 base from V and 11 bases from J, the junction contained 8 bases not matched to a gene. CDR1 is DFQATT and CDR2 is SNEGSKA in the germline V gene (reference sequence). CDR3 sequence (DNA): TGCAGTGCTAGAGGGACTAGCGGGAACAATGAGCAGTACTTC. Protein sequence: CSARGTSGNNEQYF.

The rearrangement joins TRBV7-2 to TRBJ2-3, with D hard to call. Trimming removed 0 bases from V and 3 bases from J, with 10 bases in between. The germline CDR1 and CDR2 sequences are SGHTA and FQGNSA. This CDR3 has 15 amino acids. The CDR3 reads CASSLAAGDTDTQYF. In DNA form, the CDR3 reads TGTGCCAGCAGCTTAGCGGCAGGAGATACAGATACGCAGTATTTT.

In this sample, this clonotype turned up a few times. This chain joins TRBV6-2 or TRBV6-3 and TRBJ2-3, with 8 bases identical to TRBD2. The CDR3 has 15 amino acids. Germline V CDR1 and CDR2: MNHEY, SVGEGT. With 6 bases clipped from V and 3 bases from J, the junction kept 8 bases outside the gene matches. The DNA for the CDR3 is TGTGCCAGCAGAAATACGGGGGGGCGTACAGATACGCAGTATTTT. Its protein is CASRNTGGRTDTQYF.

This clonotype came up a few times. The chain is built from TRBV7-2 and TRBJ2-3; D tentatively reads TRBD1 or TRBD2 (6 bases each). The CDR3 length is 15 residues. Trimming left V 5 bases short and J 1 base short, with 13 bases between. Germline CDR1 and CDR2: SGHTA and FQGNSA. CDR3 loop: CASSVPEGGTDTQYF. The CDR3 nucleotides are TGTGCCAGCAGCGTTCCGGAGGGGGGCACAGATACGCAGTATTTT.

The rearrangement joins TRBV20-1 to TRBJ2-7; 10 bases match TRBD1. CDR1 is DFQATT and CDR2 is SNEGSKA in the germline V gene (reference sequence). The CDR3 covers 16 residues. V lost 5 bases, J lost 3 bases, and 13 bases stayed unmatched. Written as DNA, the CDR3 is TGCAGTGCTCTACGACCCGGGACAGGGGTTCTCTACGAGCAGTACTTC. It codes for CSALRPGTGVLYEQYF.

This clonotype was counted between two and nine times. A much larger clone differs from this one at a single base, so this may be a read error. The gene calls are TRBV28 and TRBJ2-7, with a tentative D call TRBD2 (6 bases). Deletions cut 4 bases from V and 7 bases from J, with 14 bases between. Germline V lookup: CDR1 MDHEN, CDR2 SYDVKM. The CDR3 extends over 13 amino acids. CDR3 sequence reads: CASSCLGGREQYF. For the CDR3, the DNA is TGTGCCAGCAGTTGTTTGGGGGGTCGGGAGCAGTACTTC.

The rearrangement uses TRBV7-2 and TRBJ2-7, with D possibly matching TRBD2 (6 bases). Trimming stripped 2 bases from V and 2 bases from J, with 16 bases between. This CDR3 region has 16 residues. The germline V gene has CDR1 SGHTA and CDR2 FQGNSA. The DNA for the CDR3 is TGTGCCAGCAGCTTAAGGTCGGGGAGCGGGCCCTACGAGCAGTACTTC. The encoded protein is CASSLRSGSGPYEQYF.

V gene TRBV4-3 combines with J gene TRBJ2-1; possible D gene TRBD1, 5 bases. The J call may be incorrect, as the DNA end agrees better with TRBJ2-7. The CDR3 is 17 residues long. Germline values: CDR1 LGHNA, CDR2 YSLEER. The CDR3 is CASSQRGSPLSYNEQYF. The CDR3 DNA reads TGCGCCAGCAGCCAAAGGGGTTCCCCACTTTCCTACAATGAGCAGTACTTC.

The chain couples TRBV7-2 to TRBJ1-5; TRBD1 is a possible D gene (5 bases). The germline V gene has CDR1 SGHTA and CDR2 FQGNSA. Deletions cut 5 bases from V and 3 bases from J, with 14 bases between. The CDR3 has 15 residues. CDR3 protein: CASSPQDGPNQPQHF. The CDR3, as DNA: TGTGCCAGCAGCCCACAGGACGGGCCCAATCAGCCCCAGCATTTT.

The gene calls are TRBV4-2 and TRBJ2-5, with 8 bases that match TRBD1. The V gene end was trimmed by 1 base and the J gene end by 4 bases; junction bases not matched to a gene: 5. The germline gives CDR1 LGHNA, CDR2 YNFKEQ. The length of the CDR3 is 15 residues. The CDR3, as DNA: TGTGCCAGCAGCCAAGGGGGACAGGCACCAGAGACCCAGTACTTC. This encodes CASSQGGQAPETQYF.

This clonotype occurred a few times. The chain carries TRBV5-5 and TRBJ2-1; 9 nucleotides agree with TRBD1. Germline CDR1 reads SGHKS; CDR2 reads YYEKEE (reference sequence). Germline trimming cut 4 bases from V and 3 bases from J; bases unmatched to any gene: 8. The CDR3 has 16 amino acids. The CDR3 DNA sequence: TGTGCCAGCAGCCGGACAGGGGACTCGAACTACAATGAGCAGTTCTTC. As protein: CASSRTGDSNYNEQFF.

A few counts support this clonotype. The chain joins TRBV11-2 to TRBJ2-5, with TRBD2 matching 9 bases. Germline-derived CDR1 and CDR2 are SGHAT and FQNNGV. V lost 3 bases to trimming and J lost 11 bases; unmatched junction nucleotides: 13. CDR3 length: 15 amino acids. DNA of the CDR3: TGTGCCAGCAGCTTGCGGCTAGCGGGAAGCAATGAGCAGTACTTC. It yields the protein CASSLRLAGSNEQYF. Drawing the rest from reference TRBV11-2 and TRBJ2-5, the complete variable domain is EAGVAQSPRYKIIEKRQSVAFWCNPISGHATLYWYQQILGQGPKLLIQFQNNGVVDDSQLPKDRFSAERLKGVDSTLKIQPAKLEDSAVYLCASSLRLAGSNEQYFGPGTRLLVL.

This clonotype has a single count. The V call is TRBV5-6, the J call TRBJ1-5; D gene unclear. The CDR3 totals 17 residues. Trimming cost V 4 bases and J 6 bases, with 23 bases left between them. Per the germline V gene, CDR1 is SGHDT and CDR2 is YYEEEE. The CDR3: CASSNRGGPRMGQPQHF. In DNA, the CDR3 is TGTGCCAGCAGCAACCGTGGCGGTCCTCGAATGGGTCAGCCCCAGCATTTT. The entire variable domain, with the rest obtained from reference TRBV5-6 and TRBJ1-5, is as follows: DAGVTQSPTHLIKTRGQQVTLRCSPKSGHDTVSWYQQALGQGPQFIFQYYEEEERQRGNFPDRFSGHQFPNYSSELNVNALLLGDSALYLCASSNRGGPRMGQPQHFGDGTRLSIL.

This chain links TRBV7-2 with TRBJ2-7, with TRBD2 identical over 7 bases. This CDR3 has 16 amino acids. Trimming cost V 4 bases and J 1 base; bases outside gene matches: 10. CDR1 is SGHTA, CDR2 FQGNSA, per germline. The CDR3 is CASSSTHQGLSYEQYF. The CDR3 nucleotides are TGTGCCAGCAGCTCCACTCATCAGGGACTATCCTACGAGCAGTACTTC.

Details on this clonotype: Just one base apart from a much larger clone, this may be a read error. The chain uses TRBV14 and TRBJ2-7; D unclear. In germline, CDR1 is SGHDN, CDR2 FVKESK. Trimming stripped 2 bases from V and 7 bases from J, with 6 bases between. The CDR3 runs to 11 residues. The CDR3 here is CASSQINEQYF. The CDR3 DNA reads as TGTGCCAGCAGCCAAATCAATGAGCAGTACTTC.

This chain joins TRBV4-1 and TRBJ1-2, with D possibly matching TRBD1 (5 bases). Germline V gene lookup returns CDR1 MGHRA and CDR2 YSYEKL. The CDR3 covers 14 residues. V lost 1 base to trimming and J lost 4 bases, with 10 bases between them. CDR3 sequence reads: CASSQVSGSYGYTF. The CDR3, as DNA: TGCGCCAGCAGCCAAGTCTCAGGGTCCTATGGCTACACCTTC.

The V gene is TRBV12-3 or TRBV12-4, the J gene TRBJ2-5; the match to TRBD2 covers 8 bases. This CDR3 comprises 15 residues. V dropped 5 bases and J dropped 11; count of bases not matched to a gene: 16. CDR3 nucleotides: TGTGCCAGCAGTCGCTCCGGGACTAGAGACAATGAGCAGTACTTC. This gives the protein CASSRSGTRDNEQYF.

This clonotype was counted only a few times. V is TRBV29-1 and J is TRBJ2-6; the D is unclear. The germline V gene has CDR1 SQVTM and CDR2 ANQGSEA. The ends were cut back, 5 bases at V and 0 bases at J, with 8 bases in the middle. The length of the CDR3 is 14 residues. The CDR3 nucleotides read TGCAGCGTTCGTAAAGGCTCTGGGGCCAACGTCCTGACTTTC. This encodes CSVRKGSGANVLTF.

V usage is TRBV4-1 and J usage is TRBJ1-2, with D perhaps TRBD1 (6 bases). V was pared by 2 bases and J by 6 bases, with 16 bases between. The CDR3 is made up of 15 amino acids. The germline V gene has CDR1 MGHRA and CDR2 YSYEKL. This CDR3 is CASSQRGGQDHGYTF. In nucleotides, the CDR3 is TGCGCCAGCAGCCAAAGGGGGGGCCAAGACCATGGCTACACCTTC.

This clonotype was seen only a few times. The DNA for the CDR3 is TGCGCCACCAGGGGGGGGACCAATCAGCCCCAGCATTTT. Protein: CATRGGTNQPQHF. The chain employs TRBV10-2 and TRBJ1-5; 7 bases match TRBD1. Germline assignment: CDR1 WSHSY and CDR2 SAAADI. This CDR3 has 13 residues. The J segment lost 3 bases and the V segment lost 10 bases, leaving 6 bases of the junction unmatched.

V and J are TRBV7-2 and TRBJ2-3, with D possibly being TRBD1 (6 bases). CDR1 and CDR2 (germline): SGHTA, FQGNSA. V lost 4 bases and J lost 4, with 9 bases in between. CDR3 size: 13 residues. Here the CDR3 DNA reads TGTGCCAGCAGCTACAGACAGGCAGATACGCAGTATTTT. Its translation: CASSYRQADTQYF.

This clonotype came up a few times. The rearrangement uses TRBV20-1 and TRBJ2-3; no clear D. With 6 bases removed from V and 6 bases from J, the gap between germline ends came to 13 bases. Per the germline V gene, CDR1 is DFQATT and CDR2 is SNEGSKA (reference sequence). The CDR3 consists of 12 residues. CDR3 loop: CSAEDGVDTQYF. CDR3 nucleotide sequence: TGCAGTGCCGAAGATGGGGTCGATACGCAGTATTTT.

CDR3 bases: TGTGCCAGCAGTTCGGGATTCTTCAATGAGCAGTACTTC. This codes for CASSSGFFNEQYF. The V gene is TRBV28, the J gene TRBJ2-5; a possible D gene is TRBD2 (5 bases). This CDR3 is built from 13 residues. Germline CDR1 and CDR2: MDHEN and SYDVKM. Trimming cost V 4 bases and J 11 bases, with 17 bases left between them.

The CDR3 spells CASSLIGDEQYF. The CDR3 DNA reads TGTGCCAGCAGTTTAATAGGGGACGAGCAGTACTTC. V usage is TRBV12-3 or TRBV12-4 and J usage is TRBJ2-7; a weak D match, TRBD1 (5 bases). The V end was cut by 2 bases, the J end by 5 bases, with 7 bases between. The length of the CDR3 is 12 residues.

V and J are TRBV20-1 and TRBJ1-5; no clear D gene. This CDR3 comprises 15 residues. The V end lost 0 bases, the J end lost 1 base, and 10 bases lay between the germline ends. Per the germline V gene, CDR1 is DFQATT and CDR2 is SNEGSKA (reference sequence). The CDR3 sequence is CSAREPTQSNQPQHF. The CDR3 DNA reads as TGCAGTGCTAGAGAGCCTACTCAGAGCAATCAGCCCCAGCATTTT.

The V gene is TRBV5-6, the J gene TRBJ1-1, with no clear D. Germline V CDR1 and CDR2: SGHDT, YYEEEE. V was trimmed by 5 bases and J by 1 base, leaving 12 bases between them. The CDR3 has 14 residues. The chain's CDR3 is CASRGYNSNTEAFF. For the CDR3, the DNA is TGTGCCAGCAGGGGTTACAATTCGAACACTGAAGCTTTCTTT.

This clonotype was seen a handful of times. The CDR3 DNA is TGCAGCATTTTCCGGGCCGAAGGCGATGAGCAGTTCTTC. The encoded protein is CSIFRAEGDEQFF. The gene calls are TRBV20-1 and TRBJ2-1, with unresolved D. CDR3 length equals 13 residues. Germline V gene sequence: CDR1 DFQATT, CDR2 SNEGSKA (reference sequence).

This clonotype was counted only a few times. The chain employs TRBV6-5 and TRBJ2-5; tentatively, D is TRBD2 (5 bases). This CDR3 contains 13 residues. Germline CDR1 MNHEY, CDR2 SVGAGI. V was shortened by 5 bases and J by 5 bases, with 12 bases between the two germline ends. The CDR3 DNA reads as TGTGCCAGCAGTCCACCGGGGTCGGAGACCCAGTACTTC. Its protein is CASSPPGSETQYF.